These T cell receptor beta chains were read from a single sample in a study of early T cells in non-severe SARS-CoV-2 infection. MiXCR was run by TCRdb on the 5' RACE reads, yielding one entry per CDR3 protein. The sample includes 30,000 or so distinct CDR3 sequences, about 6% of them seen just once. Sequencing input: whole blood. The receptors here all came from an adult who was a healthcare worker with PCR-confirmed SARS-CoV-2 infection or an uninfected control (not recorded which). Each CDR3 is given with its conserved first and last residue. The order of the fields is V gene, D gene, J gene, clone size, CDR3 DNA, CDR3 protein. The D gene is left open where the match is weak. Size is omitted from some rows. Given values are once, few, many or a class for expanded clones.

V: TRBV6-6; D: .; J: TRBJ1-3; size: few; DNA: TGTGCCAGCAGTTACACGGGGGGCTCTGGAAACACCATATATTTT; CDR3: CASSYTGGSGNTIYF
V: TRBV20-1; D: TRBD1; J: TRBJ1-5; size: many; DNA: TGCAGTGCTAGAGCCGGGACAGGGCCGAATCAGCCCCAGCATTTT; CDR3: CSARAGTGPNQPQHF
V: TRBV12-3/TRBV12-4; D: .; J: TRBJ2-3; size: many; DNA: TGTGCCAGCAGTTTTTATCTCGGGATCGGTGCAGATACGCAGTATTTT; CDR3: CASSFYLGIGADTQYF
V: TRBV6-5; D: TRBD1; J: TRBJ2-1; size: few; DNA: TGTGCCAGCAGGCTTCCAGGGGGCGAATACAATGAGCAGTTCTTC; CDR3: CASRLPGGEYNEQFF
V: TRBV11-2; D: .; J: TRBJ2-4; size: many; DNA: TGTGCCAGCAGCTTAGAACAGGCGACAGGCATTCAGTACTTC; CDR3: CASSLEQATGIQYF
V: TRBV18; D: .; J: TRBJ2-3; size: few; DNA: TGTGCCAGCTCACCATGGGTAACGGATACGCAGTATTTT; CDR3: CASSPWVTDTQYF
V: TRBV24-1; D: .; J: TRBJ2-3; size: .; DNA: TGTGCCACCAGTGACCGGGTCGGAGGGTTGAACACAGATACGCAGTATTTT; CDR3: CATSDRVGGLNTDTQYF
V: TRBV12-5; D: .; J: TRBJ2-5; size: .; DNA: TGTGCTAGTGGTTTGTCCGGGCAAGAGACCCAGTACTTC; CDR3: CASGLSGQETQYF
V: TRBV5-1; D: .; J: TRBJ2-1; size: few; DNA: TGCGCCAGCAGCCCTGGGGAGCCGGGGAATGAGCAGTTCTTC; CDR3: CASSPGEPGNEQFF
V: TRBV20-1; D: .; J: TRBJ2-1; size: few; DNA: TGCAGTGCTAGAGAGAGGGGGAAGGACAATGAGCAGTTCTTC; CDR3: CSARERGKDNEQFF